This T cell receptor beta chain was obtained from a study of Graves' ophthalmopathy and Graves' hyperthyroidism. RNA transcripts provided the template for amplifying TCR beta CDR3 regions. After a first-round RT-PCR with HTBI primers, a second-round multiplex PCR was run. In TCRdb, the multiplex PCR reads were re-called with MiXCR into one record per CDR3 protein. Among over a million distinct CDR3 sequences listed, about two fifths were seen once. As to this clonotype: Its antigen is not known.

Study-level findings and limits: The blood repertoire also included most expanded thyroid clonotypes above 0.001 frequency. Researchers report that a 13-signature model separated ophthalmopathy from stable hyperthyroidism, posting about 87% sensitivity and about 80% specificity.

The germline V gene has CDR1 SGDLS and CDR2 YYNGEE. Trimming took 0 bases from V and 6 from J, leaving 10 bases between them. This CDR3 is 15 amino acids long. Establishment of the diagnosis relied upon clinical symptoms, serum thyroxine, TRAb, thyroid ultrasound and orbital computed tomography. The source material was peripheral blood or thyroid tissue (not recorded which). The source of this sequence is an adult man with Graves' hyperthyroidism. The genes are TRBV9 and TRBJ1-6; D not certain. CDR3: CASSVDGRSNSPLHF. In nucleotides, the CDR3 is TGTGCCAGCAGCGTAGACGGACGGAGTAATTCACCCCTCCACTTT.